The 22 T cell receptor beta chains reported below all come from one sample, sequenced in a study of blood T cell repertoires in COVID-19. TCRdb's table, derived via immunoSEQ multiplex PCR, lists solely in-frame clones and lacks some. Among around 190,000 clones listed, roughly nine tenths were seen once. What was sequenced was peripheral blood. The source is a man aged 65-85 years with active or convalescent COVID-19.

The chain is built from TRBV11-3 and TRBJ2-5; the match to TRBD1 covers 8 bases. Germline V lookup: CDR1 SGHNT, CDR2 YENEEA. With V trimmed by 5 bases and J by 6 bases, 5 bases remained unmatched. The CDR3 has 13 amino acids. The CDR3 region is CASSPGTGKTQYF. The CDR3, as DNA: TGTGCCAGCAGCCCCGGGACAGGAAAGACCCAGTACTTC. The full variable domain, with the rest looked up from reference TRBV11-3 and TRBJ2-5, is EAGVVQSPRYKIIEKKQPVAFWCNPISGHNTLYWYLQNLGQGPELLIRYENEEAVDDSQLPKDRFSAERLKGVDSTLKIQPAELGDSAVYLCASSPGTGKTQYFGPGTRLLVL.

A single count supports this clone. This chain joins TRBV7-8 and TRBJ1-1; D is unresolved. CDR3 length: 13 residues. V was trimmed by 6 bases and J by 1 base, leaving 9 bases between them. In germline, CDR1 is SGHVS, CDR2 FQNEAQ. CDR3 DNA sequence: TGTGCCAGCAGGTTACGGGGGAACACTGAAGCTTTCTTT. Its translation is CASRLRGNTEAFF.

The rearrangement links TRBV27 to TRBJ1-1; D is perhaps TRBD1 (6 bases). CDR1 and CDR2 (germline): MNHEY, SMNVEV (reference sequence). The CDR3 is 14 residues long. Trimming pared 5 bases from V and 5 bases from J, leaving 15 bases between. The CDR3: CASSGYRVGTEAFF. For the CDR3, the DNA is TGTGCCAGCAGTGGTTACAGGGTAGGGACTGAAGCTTTCTTT.

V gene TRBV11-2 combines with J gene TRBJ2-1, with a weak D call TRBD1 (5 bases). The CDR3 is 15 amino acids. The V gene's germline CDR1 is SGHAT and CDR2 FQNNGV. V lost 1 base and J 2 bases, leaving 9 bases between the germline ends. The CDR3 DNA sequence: TGTGCCAGCAGCTTAGGTCTAGGGGCCTACAATGAGCAGTTCTTC. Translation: CASSLGLGAYNEQFF.

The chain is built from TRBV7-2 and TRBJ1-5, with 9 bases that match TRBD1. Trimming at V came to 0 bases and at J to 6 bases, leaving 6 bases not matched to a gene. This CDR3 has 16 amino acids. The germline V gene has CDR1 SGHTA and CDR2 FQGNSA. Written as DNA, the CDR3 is TGTGCCAGCAGCTTAGCAGGGGACAGGGTACGTCAGCCCCAGCATTTT. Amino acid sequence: CASSLAGDRVRQPQHF.

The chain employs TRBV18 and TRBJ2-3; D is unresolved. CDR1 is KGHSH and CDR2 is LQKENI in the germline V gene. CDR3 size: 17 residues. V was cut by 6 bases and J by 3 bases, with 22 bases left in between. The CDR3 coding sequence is TGTGCCAGCTCCTTACTCGAGGCAGTCAAGAAGACAGATACGCAGTATTTT. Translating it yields CASSLLEAVKKTDTQYF.

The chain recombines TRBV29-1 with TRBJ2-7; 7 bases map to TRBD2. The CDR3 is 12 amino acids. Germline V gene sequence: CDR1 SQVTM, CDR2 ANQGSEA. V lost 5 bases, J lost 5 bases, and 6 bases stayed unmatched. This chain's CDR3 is CSVREGGDEQYF. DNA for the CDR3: TGCAGCGTTAGGGAGGGCGGCGACGAGCAGTACTTC.

As DNA, the CDR3 is TGCGCCAGCAGTGAGAGGAGCGGCCCTTACTACAATGAGCAGTTCTTC. Amino acid sequence: CASSERSGPYYNEQFF. This chain connects TRBV10-1 to TRBJ2-1; maybe TRBD2 (5 bases). The CDR3 covers 16 residues. Germline V gene data show CDR1 as WNHNN and CDR2 as SYGVQD (reference sequence). V was cut by 2 bases and J by 3 bases, with 14 bases left in between.

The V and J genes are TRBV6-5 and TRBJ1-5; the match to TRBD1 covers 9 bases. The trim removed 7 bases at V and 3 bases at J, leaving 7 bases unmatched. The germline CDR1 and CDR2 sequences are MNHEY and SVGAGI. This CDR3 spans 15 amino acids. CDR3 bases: TGTGCCAGCATCCCAACAGGGGGCTTCAATCAGCCCCAGCATTTT. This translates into CASIPTGGFNQPQHF.

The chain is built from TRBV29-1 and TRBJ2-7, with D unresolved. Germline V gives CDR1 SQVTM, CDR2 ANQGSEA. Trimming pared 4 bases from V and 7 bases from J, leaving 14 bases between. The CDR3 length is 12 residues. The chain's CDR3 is CSVVAGSLEQYF. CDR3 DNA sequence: TGCAGCGTTGTGGCAGGCTCCTTGGAGCAGTACTTC.

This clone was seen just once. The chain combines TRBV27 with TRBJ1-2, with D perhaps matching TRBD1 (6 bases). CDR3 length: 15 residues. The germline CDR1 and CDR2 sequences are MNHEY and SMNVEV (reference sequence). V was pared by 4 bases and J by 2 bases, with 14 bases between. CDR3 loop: CASSSTGRMNYGYTF. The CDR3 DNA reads TGTGCCAGCAGTTCCACAGGGAGAATGAACTATGGCTACACCTTC.

The CDR3 region is CASSTYRGSQHF. The DNA of the CDR3 is TGTGCCAGCAGCACCTACCGGGGGTCCCAGCATTTT. The rearrangement joins TRBV6-6 to TRBJ1-5; D is perhaps TRBD1 (5 bases). Trimming took 6 bases from V and 11 from J, leaving 14 bases between them. The CDR3 is made up of 12 amino acids. Per germline, CDR1 MNHNY and CDR2 SVGAGI (reference sequence).

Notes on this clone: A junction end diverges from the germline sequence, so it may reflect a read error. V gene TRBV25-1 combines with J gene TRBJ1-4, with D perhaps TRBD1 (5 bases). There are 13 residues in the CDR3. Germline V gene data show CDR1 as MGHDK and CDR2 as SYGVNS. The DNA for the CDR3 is TGTGCCAGCAGTGACAGGGTCAATGCAAAACTGTTTTTT. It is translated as CASSDRVNAKLFF.

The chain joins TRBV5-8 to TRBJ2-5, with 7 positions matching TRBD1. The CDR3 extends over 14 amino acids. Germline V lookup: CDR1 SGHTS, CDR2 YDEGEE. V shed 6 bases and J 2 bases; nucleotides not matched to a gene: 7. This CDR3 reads CASKLDRAQETQYF. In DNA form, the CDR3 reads TGTGCCAGCAAACTCGACAGGGCACAAGAGACCCAGTACTTC.

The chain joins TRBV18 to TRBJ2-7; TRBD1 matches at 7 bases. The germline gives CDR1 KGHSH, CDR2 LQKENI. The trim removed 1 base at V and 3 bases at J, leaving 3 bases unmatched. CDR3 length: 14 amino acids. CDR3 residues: CASSPRDSLYEQYF. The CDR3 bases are TGTGCCAGCTCACCACGGGACAGCCTCTACGAGCAGTACTTC.

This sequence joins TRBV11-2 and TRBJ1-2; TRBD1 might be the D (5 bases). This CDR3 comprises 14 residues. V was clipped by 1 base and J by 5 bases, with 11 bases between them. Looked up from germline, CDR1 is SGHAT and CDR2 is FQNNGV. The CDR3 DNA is TGTGCCAGCAGCTTAGCGGGACTTCCGTATGGCTACACCTTC. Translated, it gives CASSLAGLPYGYTF.

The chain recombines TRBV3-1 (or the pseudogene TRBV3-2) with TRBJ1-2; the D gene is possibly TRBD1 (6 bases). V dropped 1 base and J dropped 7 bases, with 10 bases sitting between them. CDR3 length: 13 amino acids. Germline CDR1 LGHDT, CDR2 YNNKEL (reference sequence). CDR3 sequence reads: CASSQGQVAGYTF. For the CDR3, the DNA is TGTGCCAGCAGCCAAGGACAGGTTGCTGGCTACACCTTC.

CDR3: CASSMDRGMVTQYF. The CDR3 region has the DNA TGTGCCAGTAGTATGGACAGGGGGATGGTTACGCAGTATTTT. The gene calls are TRBV19 and TRBJ2-3, with 10 nucleotides matching TRBD1. CDR3 length: 14 residues. Unmatched junction bases numbered 5, after V lost 3 bases and J lost 8 bases. Germline V CDR1 and CDR2: LNHDA, SQIVND (reference sequence).

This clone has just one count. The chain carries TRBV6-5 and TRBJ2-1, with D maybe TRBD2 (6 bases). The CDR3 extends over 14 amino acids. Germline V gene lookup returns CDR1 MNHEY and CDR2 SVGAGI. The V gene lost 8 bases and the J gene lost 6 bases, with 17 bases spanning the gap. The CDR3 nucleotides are TGTGCCAGCTCCTCAGGCGGGGATGGCAATGAGCAGTTCTTC. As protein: CASSSGGDGNEQFF.

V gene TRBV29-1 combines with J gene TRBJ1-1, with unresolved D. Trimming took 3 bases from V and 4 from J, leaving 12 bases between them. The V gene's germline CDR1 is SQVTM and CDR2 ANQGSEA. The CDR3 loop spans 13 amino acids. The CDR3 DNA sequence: TGCAGCGTTGATAAGGCCGCGGGCACTGAAGCTTTCTTT. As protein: CSVDKAAGTEAFF.

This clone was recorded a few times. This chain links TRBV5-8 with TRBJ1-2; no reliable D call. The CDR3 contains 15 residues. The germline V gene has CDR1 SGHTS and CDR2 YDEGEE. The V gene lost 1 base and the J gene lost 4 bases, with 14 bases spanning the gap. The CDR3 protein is CASSLLGSWGYGYTF. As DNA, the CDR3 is TGTGCCAGCAGCTTGCTGGGGAGCTGGGGCTATGGCTACACCTTC.

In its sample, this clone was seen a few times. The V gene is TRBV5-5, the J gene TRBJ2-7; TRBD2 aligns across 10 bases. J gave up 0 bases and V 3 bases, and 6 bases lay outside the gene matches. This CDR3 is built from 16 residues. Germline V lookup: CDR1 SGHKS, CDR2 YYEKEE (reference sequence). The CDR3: CASSSGTSASSYEQYF. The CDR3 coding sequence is TGTGCCAGCAGCTCCGGGACTAGCGCAAGCTCCTACGAGCAGTACTTC.